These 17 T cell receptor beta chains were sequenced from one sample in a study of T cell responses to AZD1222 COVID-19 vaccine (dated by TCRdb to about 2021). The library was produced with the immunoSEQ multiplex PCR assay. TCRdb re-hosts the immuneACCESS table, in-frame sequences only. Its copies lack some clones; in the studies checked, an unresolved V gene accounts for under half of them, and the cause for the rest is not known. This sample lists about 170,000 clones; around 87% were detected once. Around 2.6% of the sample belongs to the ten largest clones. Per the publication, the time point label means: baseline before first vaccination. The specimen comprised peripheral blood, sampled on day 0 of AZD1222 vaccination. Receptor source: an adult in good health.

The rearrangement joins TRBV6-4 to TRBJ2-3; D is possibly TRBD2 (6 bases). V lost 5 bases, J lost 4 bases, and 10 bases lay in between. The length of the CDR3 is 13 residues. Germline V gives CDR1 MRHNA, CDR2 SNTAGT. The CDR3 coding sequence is TGTGCCAGCAGTTCGGCGGGATCAGATACGCAGTATTTT. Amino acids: CASSSAGSDTQYF.

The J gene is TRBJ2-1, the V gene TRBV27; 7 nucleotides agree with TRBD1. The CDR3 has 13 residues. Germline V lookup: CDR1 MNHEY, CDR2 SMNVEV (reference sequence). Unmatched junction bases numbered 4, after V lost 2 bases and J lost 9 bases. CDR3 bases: TGTGCCAGCAGTTTAGACAGGGATAGTGAGCAGTTCTTC. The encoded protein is CASSLDRDSEQFF.

CDR3 sequence reads: CASKTGGNQPQHF. The CDR3 DNA sequence: TGTGCCAGTAAGACAGGGGGGAATCAGCCCCAGCATTTT. The chain recombines TRBV19 with TRBJ1-5, with 9 bases that match TRBD1. Germline-derived CDR1 and CDR2 are LNHDA and SQIVND (reference sequence). Unmatched junction bases numbered 2, after V lost 7 bases and J lost 4 bases. The length of the CDR3 is 13 residues.

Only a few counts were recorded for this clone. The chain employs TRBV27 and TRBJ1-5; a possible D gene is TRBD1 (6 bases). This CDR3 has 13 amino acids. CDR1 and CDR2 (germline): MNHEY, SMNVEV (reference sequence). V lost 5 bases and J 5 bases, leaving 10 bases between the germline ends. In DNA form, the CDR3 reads TGTGCCAGCAGTCAAAGGGGGGATCAGCCCCAGCATTTT. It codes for CASSQRGDQPQHF.

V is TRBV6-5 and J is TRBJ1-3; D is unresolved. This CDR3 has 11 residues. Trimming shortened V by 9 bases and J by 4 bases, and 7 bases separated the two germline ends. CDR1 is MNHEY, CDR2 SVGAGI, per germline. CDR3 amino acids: CASSVGNTIYF. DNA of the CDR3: TGTGCCAGTTCTGTGGGAAACACCATATATTTT.

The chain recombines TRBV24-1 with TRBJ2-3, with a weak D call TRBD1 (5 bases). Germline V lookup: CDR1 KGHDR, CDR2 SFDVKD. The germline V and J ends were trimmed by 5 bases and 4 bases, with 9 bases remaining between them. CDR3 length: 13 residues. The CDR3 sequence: CATSGQTPDTQYF. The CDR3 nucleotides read TGTGCCACCAGTGGACAGACGCCAGATACGCAGTATTTT.

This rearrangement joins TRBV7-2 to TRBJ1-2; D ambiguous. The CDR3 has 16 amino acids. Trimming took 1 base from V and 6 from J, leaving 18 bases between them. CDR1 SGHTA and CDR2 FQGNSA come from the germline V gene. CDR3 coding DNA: TGTGCCAGCAGCTTAGATCATATGGGATCCCGGGATGGCTACACCTTC. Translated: CASSLDHMGSRDGYTF.

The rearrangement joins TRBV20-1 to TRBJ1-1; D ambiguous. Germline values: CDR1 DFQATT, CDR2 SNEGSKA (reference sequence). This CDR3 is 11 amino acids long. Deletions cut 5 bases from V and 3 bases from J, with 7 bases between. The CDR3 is CSARRDTEAFF. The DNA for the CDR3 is TGCAGTGCTCGAAGGGACACTGAAGCTTTCTTT.

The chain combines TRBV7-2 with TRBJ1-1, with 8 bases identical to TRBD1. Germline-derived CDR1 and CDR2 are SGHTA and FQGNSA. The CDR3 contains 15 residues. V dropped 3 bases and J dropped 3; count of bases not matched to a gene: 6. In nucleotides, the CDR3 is TGTGCCAGCAGCTTCTTGGACAGGGTGGACACTGAAGCTTTCTTT. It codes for CASSFLDRVDTEAFF.

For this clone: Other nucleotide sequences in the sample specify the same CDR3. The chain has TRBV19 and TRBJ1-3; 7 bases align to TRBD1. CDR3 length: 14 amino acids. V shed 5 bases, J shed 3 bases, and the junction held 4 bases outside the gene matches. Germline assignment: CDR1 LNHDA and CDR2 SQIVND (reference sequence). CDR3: CASSVQGSGNTIYF. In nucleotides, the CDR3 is TGTGCCAGTAGTGTACAGGGGAGTGGAAACACCATATATTTT.

CDR3: CASGGNTGYTGELFF. Written as DNA, the CDR3 is TGCGCCAGCGGCGGAAATACAGGTTACACCGGGGAGCTGTTTTTT. The rearrangement uses TRBV5-1 and TRBJ2-2; D is possibly TRBD1 (5 bases). CDR3 size: 15 residues. Looked up from germline, CDR1 is SGHRS and CDR2 is YFSETQ. V was shortened by 7 bases and J by 3 bases, with 16 bases between the two germline ends.

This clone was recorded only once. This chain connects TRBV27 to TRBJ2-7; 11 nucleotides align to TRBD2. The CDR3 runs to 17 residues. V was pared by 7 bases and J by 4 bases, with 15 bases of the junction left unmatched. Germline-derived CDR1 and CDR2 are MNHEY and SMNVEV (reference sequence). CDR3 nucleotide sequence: TGTGCCAGCACTCCAACCTTGGGGCTAGCGGGAGGATACGAGCAGTACTTC. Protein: CASTPTLGLAGGYEQYF.

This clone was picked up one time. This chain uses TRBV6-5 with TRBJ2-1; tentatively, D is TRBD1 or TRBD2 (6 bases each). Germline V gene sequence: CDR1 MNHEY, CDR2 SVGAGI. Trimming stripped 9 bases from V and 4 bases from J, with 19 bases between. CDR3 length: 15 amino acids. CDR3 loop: CASSRGLDYYNEQFF. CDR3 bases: TGTGCCAGTTCCAGGGGACTGGATTATTACAATGAGCAGTTCTTC.

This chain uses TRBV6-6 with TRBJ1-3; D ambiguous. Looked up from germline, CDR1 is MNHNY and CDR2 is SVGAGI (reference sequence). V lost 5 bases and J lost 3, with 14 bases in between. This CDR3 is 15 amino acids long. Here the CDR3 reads CASSPGRQIGNTIYF. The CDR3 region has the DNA TGTGCCAGCAGTCCCGGTCGGCAAATTGGAAACACCATATATTTT.

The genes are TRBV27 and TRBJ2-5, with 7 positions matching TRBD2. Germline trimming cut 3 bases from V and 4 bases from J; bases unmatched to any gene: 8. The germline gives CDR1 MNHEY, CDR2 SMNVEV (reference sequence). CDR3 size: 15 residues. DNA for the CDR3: TGTGCCAGCAGTTTCCTCGGGGTAGCGGGAGAGACCCAGTACTTC. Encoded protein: CASSFLGVAGETQYF.

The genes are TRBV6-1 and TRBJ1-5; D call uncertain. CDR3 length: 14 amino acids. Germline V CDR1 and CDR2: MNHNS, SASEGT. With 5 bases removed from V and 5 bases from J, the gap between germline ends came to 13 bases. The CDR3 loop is CASSPGGFYQPQHF. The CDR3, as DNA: TGTGCCAGCAGTCCAGGAGGGTTCTATCAGCCCCAGCATTTT.

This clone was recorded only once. CDR3 region: CASSSKESTALNERVLFF. In DNA, the CDR3 is TGTGCCAGCAGCTCCAAAGAGAGCACCGCCCTTAATGAAAGGGTGCTGTTTTTT. The chain has TRBV7-8 and TRBJ1-4; D is undetermined. The germline gives CDR1 SGHVS, CDR2 FQNEAQ. V lost 4 bases to trimming and J lost 14 bases, with 32 bases between them. The CDR3 spans 18 residues. Supplemented by reference TRBV7-8 and TRBJ1-4, the full variable domain reads GAGVSQSPRYKVAKRGQDVALRCDPISGHVSLFWYQQALGQGPEFLTYFQNEAQLDKSGLPSDRFFAERPEGSVSTLKIQRTQQEDSAVYLCASSSKESTALNERVLFFGSGTQLSVL.